This T cell receptor (beta chain) was recorded in a study of shared clonotypes between healthy human individuals. The method was immunoSEQ multiplex PCR; TCRdb's version includes in-frame clones alone and lacks a portion of them. The sample contains about 480,000 clones, about 75% of which appear only once. Germline CDR1 is MNHNY and CDR2 is SVGAGI (reference sequence). The V gene end was trimmed by 4 bases and the J gene end by 6 bases; junction bases not matched to a gene: 7. The CDR3 spans 16 residues. This chain uses TRBV6-6 with TRBJ2-7, with 15 bases aligning to TRBD2. The clonotype originates from a woman in her thirties or forties in good health. Some clones in this sample may be carry-over from other donors' samples. Sequenced input: PBMCs. CDR3 residues: CASSSGTSGRPGEQYF. The CDR3 bases are TGTGCCAGCAGTTCCGGGACTAGCGGGAGGCCTGGCGAGCAGTACTTC.